The clone carrying this TCR beta chain has at least ten counts. CDR1 and CDR2 from the germline V gene are SNHLY and FYNNEI. There are 14 residues in the CDR3. V gave up 2 bases and J gave up 3 bases, with 11 bases separating them. The authors amplified TCR beta CDR3 regions, and they did so from RNA transcripts for repertoire sequencing. Second-round multiplex PCR followed a first-round RT-PCR using HTBI primers. TCRdb reprocessed the multiplex PCR reads via MiXCR and lists one record per CDR3 protein. The sample shows 220,000 or so distinct CDR3 sequences, roughly 21% of them seen only once. These data originate in a study of Graves' ophthalmopathy and Graves' hyperthyroidism. Diagnoses were established from clinical symptoms, serum thyroxine, TRAb, thyroid ultrasound and orbital computed tomography.

The chain joins TRBV2 to TRBJ2-7; D is ambiguous. Sequenced material: peripheral blood. This TCR derives from a woman in her 50s with Graves' ophthalmopathy. The CDR3 loop reads CASSERTDFYEQYF. The CDR3 DNA reads TGTGCCAGCAGTGAAAGGACGGATTTCTACGAGCAGTACTTC.